This T cell receptor (beta chain) was identified during a study of Ad26.COV2.S vaccination and SARS-CoV-2 variants. Across the study: Trial arm assignment for the donor was COV1001 Ad26.COV2.S. Intramuscular Ad26.COV2.S at 5x10^10 or 1x10^11 viral particles.

This clone showed up just a few times. The protocol was immunoSEQ multiplex PCR, while the TCRdb copy is restricted to in-frame clones and leaves out a portion. This repertoire shows about 500,000 clones, 80% to 90% found once; its top ten account for more than 1.5%. Indicated treatment: over 15 received Ad26.COV2.S at low or high dose, single or two shots; 5 received placebo; per-sample allocation not given. At day 63 after the first vaccine or placebo injection, samples were drawn. Boston hosted the donor, who was an adult aged 18-55 years. Germline loops: CDR1 MNHEY, CDR2 SMNVEV (reference sequence). V was trimmed by 3 bases and J by 1 base, leaving 9 bases between them. The CDR3 length is 14 residues.

The receptor comes from a person aged 18-65 years who received the Ad26.COV2.S COVID-19 vaccine or a placebo. Here the sequenced sample was peripheral blood, taken in a trial of Ad26.COV2.S vaccine versus placebo. The chain recombines TRBV27 with TRBJ1-1; D is uncertain. For the CDR3, the DNA is TGTGCCAGCAGTTTCAGGCGGGCGAACACTGAAGCTTTCTTT. Its translation is CASSFRRANTEAFF.